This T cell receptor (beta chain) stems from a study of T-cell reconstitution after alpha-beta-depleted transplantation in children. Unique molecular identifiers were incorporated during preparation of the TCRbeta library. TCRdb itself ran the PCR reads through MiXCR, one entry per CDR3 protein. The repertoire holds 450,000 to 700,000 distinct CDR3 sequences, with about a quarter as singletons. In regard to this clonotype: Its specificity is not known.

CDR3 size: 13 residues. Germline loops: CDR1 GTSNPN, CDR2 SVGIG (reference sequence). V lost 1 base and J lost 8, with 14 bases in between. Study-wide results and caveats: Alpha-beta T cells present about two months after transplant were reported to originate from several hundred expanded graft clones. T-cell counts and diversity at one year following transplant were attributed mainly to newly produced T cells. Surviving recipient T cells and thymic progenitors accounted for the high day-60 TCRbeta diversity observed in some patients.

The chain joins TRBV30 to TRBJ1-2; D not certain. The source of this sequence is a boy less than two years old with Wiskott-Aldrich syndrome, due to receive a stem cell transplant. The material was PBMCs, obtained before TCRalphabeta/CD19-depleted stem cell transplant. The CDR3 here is CAWSAFRHSGYTF. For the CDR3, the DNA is TGTGCCTGGAGTGCTTTCCGACACAGCGGCTACACCTTC.